Sequencing of this TCR beta chain was carried out in a study of cytomegalovirus exposure and HLA in healthy donors. Study in general: As released early, the data held around 80 million unique TCRs from HLA-typed donors.

Study results and caveats: A link between a missense DCLRE1C variant and TCR beta V- and J-gene trimming emerged from a later analysis. A later examination showed that TCR association rates differed by HLA locus, with DRB1 most and HLA-C fewest.

Germline V gene lookup returns CDR1 MDHEN and CDR2 SYDVKM. There are 17 residues in the CDR3. V gave up 1 base and J gave up 1 base; unmatched junction bases: 7. Notes on this clone: Its antigen is as yet unknown.

PCR primers comprised 60 Vbeta and 13 Jbeta primers. In the source study's methods: An analysis that came later counted roughly 87 million unique TCR beta chains, approximately 10 million shared. Libraries were prepared by immunoSEQ multiplex PCR; TCRdb keeps only in-frame clonotypes and omits some of them. The D gene and trimming were derived from the DNA, and the V and J assignments and clone size from that table. The sample contains 150,000 to 200,000 clones, under 70% of which appear only once. The sample taken for sequencing was PBMCs. This receptor was obtained from a man aged 30 to 45 in good health and CMV-seropositive. This sequence joins TRBV28 and TRBJ1-2; TRBD1 agrees at 9 bases. The CDR3 bases are TGTGCCAGCAGTTTATTAGGGGACAGGGCCCTTAACTATGGCTACACCTTC. Translation gives CASSLLGDRALNYGYTF.